This TCR beta chain was profiled in a study of blood T cell repertoires in COVID-19. V shed 6 bases, J shed 4 bases, and the junction held 2 bases outside the gene matches. The CDR3 sequence is 13 residues long. The repertoire was sequenced with immunoSEQ multiplex PCR; TCRdb's copy has only in-frame clones and lacks some. The sample records more than 150,000 clones, roughly 79% being singletons. This sequence joins TRBV12-3 or TRBV12-4 and TRBJ1-2, with 10 bases that match TRBD1. The sample taken for sequencing was peripheral blood. This receptor was taken from a woman older than 75 with COVID-19, enrolled during active disease. CDR3 nucleotides: TGTGCCAGCAGGGGGACAGGGGCCTATGGCTACACCTTC. As protein: CASRGTGAYGYTF.